Listed below are T cell receptor beta chains from one sample, sequenced in a study of blood T cell repertoires in COVID-19. Generated by immunoSEQ multiplex PCR, the TCRdb table keeps only in-frame clones and is missing some. This sample has about 100,000 clones, with about three quarters found just once. The sequenced sample was peripheral blood. These receptors all come from a man older than 75 with acute or convalescent COVID-19. CDR3s include the opening cysteine and the closing phenylalanine or tryptophan. D genes are given only for firm matches. Size is stated for part of the rows, as once, few or many counts, or as a class when the clone is expanded.

NA	TRBV28	NA	TRBJ1-6	CASRGDSPLHF	TGTGCCAGCAGGGGAGATTCACCCCTCCACTTT
few	TRBV19	TRBD1	TRBJ2-7	CASSMLRAKDRGYEQYF	TGTGCCAGTAGTATGTTGCGGGCCAAGGACAGGGGTTACGAGCAGTACTTC
NA	TRBV28	NA	TRBJ1-6	CASSFGEVDSPLHF	TGTGCCAGCAGTTTCGGAGAGGTGGATTCACCCCTCCACTTT
NA	TRBV9	TRBD1	TRBJ2-1	CASSTQDQGVNEQFF	TGTGCCAGCAGCACCCAGGACCAGGGGGTCAATGAGCAGTTCTTC
NA	TRBV5-6	NA	TRBJ1-1	CASRGGRSTEAFF	TGTGCCAGTCGAGGGGGTAGGAGCACTGAAGCTTTCTTT
few	TRBV2	NA	TRBJ1-4	CASSLNQGTNEKLFF	TGTGCCAGCAGCCTGAACCAGGGGACTAATGAAAAACTGTTTTTT
NA	TRBV2	TRBD1	TRBJ1-2	CASSITGELGYTF	TGTGCCAGCAGTATAACAGGGGAGTTAGGCTACACCTTC
NA	TRBV15	TRBD1	TRBJ1-2	CATSSRGQIYGYTF	TGTGCCACCAGCAGTAGGGGACAGATTTATGGCTACACCTTC
few	TRBV7-2	TRBD1	TRBJ1-2	CASKTGTAFNYGYTF	TGTGCCAGCAAGACCGGGACAGCTTTTAACTATGGCTACACCTTC
NA	TRBV21-1	NA	TRBJ1-2	CASSKGRTGYGYTF	TGTGCCAGCAGCAAAGGTCGAACAGGCTATGGCTACACCTTC
NA	TRBV19	TRBD1	TRBJ1-5	CASSVLGTVSNQPQHF	TGTGCCAGTAGTGTCCTCGGGACAGTGAGCAATCAGCCCCAGCATTTT
NA	TRBV19	NA	TRBJ1-4	CASSIEGRRNEKLFF	TGTGCCAGTAGTATAGAGGGGCGTCGGAATGAAAAACTGTTTTTT
NA	TRBV18	TRBD2	TRBJ2-7	CASSLGTSGVVSYEQYF	TGTGCCAGCTCCCTAGGGACTAGCGGGGTAGTCTCCTACGAGCAGTACTTC
NA	TRBV28	NA	TRBJ1-1	CASSSFGLNTEAFF	TGTGCCAGCAGTTCTTTTGGCCTGAACACTGAAGCTTTCTTT
few	TRBV5-1	NA	TRBJ2-7	CASSLAGSSYEQYF	TGCGCCAGCAGCTTGGCTGGCTCCTCCTACGAGCAGTACTTC
few	TRBV2	TRBD1	TRBJ1-4	CASSFTGTESEKLFF	TGTGCCAGCAGTTTCACCGGGACAGAGAGCGAAAAACTGTTTTTT
NA	TRBV27	NA	TRBJ2-3	CASSRDKKPTDTQYF	TGTGCCAGCAGTCGGGACAAGAAGCCCACAGATACGCAGTATTTT
NA	TRBV28	TRBD1	TRBJ1-1	CASSYPTGTGANTEAFF	TGTGCCAGCAGTTATCCAACCGGGACAGGGGCGAACACTGAAGCTTTCTTT
NA	TRBV28	TRBD1	TRBJ1-1	CASSADRGQTEAFF	TGTGCCAGCAGTGCGGACAGGGGGCAAACTGAAGCTTTCTTT
NA	TRBV6-4	TRBD1	TRBJ1-5	CASTTPDRVGGYSNQPQHF	TGTGCCAGCACTACCCCAGACAGGGTGGGGGGATATAGCAATCAGCCCCAGCATTTT
NA	TRBV28	TRBD1	TRBJ2-4	CASSWTGARKNIQYF	TGTGCCAGCAGCTGGACAGGGGCCAGAAAAAACATTCAGTACTTC
NA	TRBV6-2/TRBV6-3	NA	TRBJ1-5	CASSSTGTFNQPQHF	TGTGCCAGCAGTTCAACCGGGACATTTAATCAGCCCCAGCATTTT
NA	TRBV4-3	NA	TRBJ2-3	CASSQGIVTDTQYF	TGCGCCAGCAGCCAGGGCATAGTTACGGATACGCAGTATTTT
few	TRBV6-5	NA	TRBJ1-2	CASTTGLSYGYTF	TGTGCCAGCACAACGGGGTTATCCTATGGCTACACCTTC
many	TRBV6-5	NA	TRBJ1-2	CASSYSDRLDYGYTF	TGTGCCAGCAGTTACAGCGACAGACTAGACTATGGCTACACCTTC
NA	TRBV19	NA	TRBJ2-2	CASSISFGNTGELFF	TGTGCCAGTAGTATCTCCTTCGGGAACACCGGGGAGCTGTTTTTT
NA	TRBV7-2	NA	TRBJ2-7	CASSLASLLREQYF	TGTGCCAGCAGCTTAGCGAGCCTACTCCGCGAGCAGTACTTC
NA	TRBV12-3/TRBV12-4	NA	TRBJ1-2	CASSLTGRGGYTF	TGTGCCAGCAGTTTAACAGGGAGGGGTGGCTACACCTTC
NA	TRBV18	NA	TRBJ2-1	CASSPPSINEQFF	TGTGCCAGCTCACCGCCTAGCATCAATGAGCAGTTCTTC
NA	TRBV19	NA	TRBJ2-3	CASSIRQGQLGDTQYF	TGTGCCAGTAGTATCAGGCAGGGTCAACTCGGAGATACGCAGTATTTT
NA	TRBV5-6	TRBD2	TRBJ2-4	CASSYLTGRDLDKNIQYF	TGTGCCAGCAGCTACCTAACCGGGAGGGATCTGGACAAAAACATTCAGTACTTC
NA	TRBV4-3	TRBD1	TRBJ1-6	CASSQGDSGGNSPLHF	TGCGCCAGCAGCCAAGGGGACTCAGGGGGTAATTCACCCCTCCACTTT
NA	TRBV9	TRBD2	TRBJ2-1	CASTPTSGYNEQFF	TGTGCCAGCACCCCGACTAGCGGATACAATGAGCAGTTCTTC
NA	TRBV9	NA	TRBJ2-1	CASSVTDGSSYNEQFF	TGTGCCAGCAGCGTTACCGACGGGAGCTCCTACAATGAGCAGTTCTTC
NA	TRBV10-3	TRBD1	TRBJ1-1	CAISDLTGPNTEAFF	TGTGCCATCAGTGACCTGACAGGGCCGAACACTGAAGCTTTCTTT
NA	TRBV5-6	TRBD1	TRBJ2-7	CASRISNRGAYEQYF	TGTGCCAGCAGAATTTCTAACAGGGGCGCCTACGAGCAGTACTTC
NA	TRBV24-1	NA	TRBJ2-6	CATSASSFSGANVLTF	TGTGCCACCAGTGCCTCCTCCTTTTCCGGGGCCAACGTCCTGACTTTC
NA	TRBV19	NA	TRBJ2-2	CASSITSSGELFF	TGTGCCAGTAGTATTACTAGCAGCGGGGAGCTGTTTTTT
NA	TRBV29-1	NA	TRBJ2-7	CSVGHGSSYEQYF	TGCAGCGTTGGACATGGGAGCTCCTACGAGCAGTACTTC
NA	TRBV25-1	NA	TRBJ1-3	CASQDRSGNTIYF	TGTGCCAGCCAGGACAGATCCGGAAACACCATATATTTT
NA	TRBV6-6	NA	TRBJ1-6	CASSWAANNSPLHF	TGTGCCAGCAGTTGGGCAGCTAATAATTCACCCCTCCACTTT
NA	TRBV5-5	TRBD1	TRBJ2-2	CASRTSAGGWAGELFF	TGTGCCAGCAGGACCTCGGCAGGGGGCTGGGCCGGGGAGCTGTTTTTT
few	TRBV4-2	NA	TRBJ1-1	CASSQDPGGSTEAFF	TGTGCCAGCAGCCAAGATCCCGGGGGGAGCACTGAAGCTTTCTTT
NA	TRBV29-1	TRBD2	TRBJ2-1	CSVGLAGVSEQFF	TGCAGCGTTGGACTAGCGGGAGTTAGTGAGCAGTTCTTC
NA	TRBV20-1	NA	TRBJ1-2	CSARPSYGYTF	TGCAGTGCTAGGCCCAGCTATGGCTACACCTTC
few	TRBV10-3	TRBD1	TRBJ1-2	CAISEGQGKNYGYTF	TGTGCCATCAGCGAGGGACAGGGGAAAAACTATGGCTACACCTTC
NA	TRBV5-1	TRBD2	TRBJ2-7	CASSLGTIGDEQYF	TGCGCCAGCAGCCTCGGGACTATTGGCGACGAGCAGTACTTC
few	TRBV29-1	TRBD2	TRBJ2-1	CSVEEAAAGAREQFF	TGCAGCGTTGAAGAGGCGGCAGCGGGAGCTAGGGAGCAGTTCTTC
NA	TRBV20-1	NA	TRBJ1-1	CSASSVGAKNTEAFF	TGCAGTGCTAGTAGTGTGGGGGCTAAGAACACTGAAGCTTTCTTT
NA	TRBV28	TRBD1	TRBJ1-5	CASSLRTGSGPQHF	TGTGCCAGCAGTTTAAGGACAGGGTCAGGGCCCCAGCATTTT
NA	TRBV7-2	TRBD1	TRBJ2-5	CASSLVGQGRETQYF	TGTGCCAGCAGCTTAGTGGGACAGGGCCGAGAGACCCAGTACTTC
NA	TRBV24-1	NA	TRBJ2-1	CATSRAGQNNEQFF	TGTGCCACCAGCCGGGCCGGACAGAACAATGAGCAGTTCTTC
NA	TRBV10-1	TRBD2	TRBJ2-1	CASILSGRAPEFF	TGCGCCAGCATTTTAAGCGGGAGAGCCCCCGAGTTCTTC
few	TRBV29-1	TRBD2	TRBJ2-2	CSVRRRAGGPTGELFF	TGCAGCGTCAGAAGGCGGGCGGGAGGGCCCACCGGGGAGCTGTTTTTT
NA	TRBV30	NA	TRBJ1-2	CAWSAAGVYGYTF	TGTGCCTGGAGCGCAGCGGGGGTATATGGCTACACCTTC
few	TRBV19	TRBD1	TRBJ1-5	CASTWTTGHQPQHF	TGTGCCAGTACCTGGACGACAGGGCATCAGCCCCAGCATTTT
NA	TRBV2	NA	TRBJ2-5	CASSEAPVVRETQYF	TGTGCCAGCAGTGAAGCGCCGGTAGTCCGGGAGACCCAGTACTTC